This T cell receptor beta chain was recovered during a study of cytotoxic CD8 clonotypes in ibrutinib-treated CLL (dated by TCRdb to the early 2020s). With regard to the full study: In this cohort, more than 14 patients were treatment-naive and some 10 were relapsed/refractory, while some 17 had unmutated IGHV. Partial responses were observed in approximately 24 patients and complete responses in 2; after a median follow-up of 68 months, remission was maintained in approximately 15 patients and progression was observed in about twelve. Response samples were taken after a median of 12 months on treatment, ranging from about 6 to 40 months. An average of around 260,000 productive templates and 94,082 productive rearrangements was obtained per sample. Longitudinal samples were available for about 30% of the 86 trial participants. Cryopreserved peripheral blood mononuclear cells were collected before treatment, at response, and at either disease progression or sustained remission. Every sample from remission and from progressive disease was obtained while the patients were still on ibrutinib.

A MiSeq instrument was used for deep resolution sequencing, which targeted depths ranging from 1 in 1 million up to 1 in 200,000 T cells, with coverage averaging 10x for each clonotype. The immunoSEQ hsTCRB Kit was used to generate TCR beta libraries. The authors' analysis ran thus. Data were analyzed with ImmunoSEQ Data Assistant and ImmunoSEQ Analyzer, with V, D and J genes assigned per IMGT definitions. Clonality, which ranges from 0 to 1, was calculated by subtracting the normalized Shannon entropy of productive rearrangement frequencies from one. Public clonotype analysis was restricted to overrepresented clonotypes comprising at least 0.05% of each patient's repertoire. Repertoires from some 14 age-matched healthy donors in immuneACCESS were used as clonality controls. The table was pulled from immuneACCESS by TCRdb, which kept in-frame rearrangements only. Such tables lose some clones; where checked, under half of the loss comes from unresolved V genes, and the rest has no known cause. Clone size and the V and J calls come from that table; the DNA yielded D and trimming. The table for this sample lists more than 45,000 clones; 75% to 90% of them were counted only once. The ten largest make up roughly 21% of the sample.

The time point label here, explained by the study, means: approximately 2 years on ibrutinib. For TCR beta library preparation, 2 to 2.5 micrograms of genomic DNA were isolated from cryopreserved PBMCs. Longitudinal blood samples from CLL patients receiving ibrutinib monotherapy were subjected to high-throughput TCR beta sequencing. The patients took part in an open-label, single-center phase 2 trial of ibrutinib monotherapy. Only a few counts were recorded for this clone. There is no known antigen for this receptor. Base qualities were left out, and no much larger clone turns up one base away. The junction shows trimming of 5 bases on V and 9 bases on J, and the gene matches do not reach 10 bases of it. The CDR3 holds 13 amino acids from the cysteine to the phenylalanine. Only the CDR3 DNA stays, 39 bases, in frame from base 1. According to the germline V gene (reference sequence), CDR1 reads SGHNT and CDR2 reads YYREEE.

General conclusions and limits of the study: Baseline clonality exceeded that of age-matched healthy donors and correlated strongly with circulating CD8+ T-cell counts. At ibrutinib response clonality went up, during sustained remission it held steady, and at progression it dropped back toward baseline. Sustained-remission and progressing patients did not have matched sampling times, and lymph node repertoires were not examined. Public clonotypes were found to be uncommon and were observed to contract or remain stable during treatment; the increase in clonality was shown to reflect expansion of private clonotypes at ibrutinib response.

This specimen was PBMCs, taken after 24 months of ibrutinib treatment. This receptor was identified in a human donor with chronic lymphocytic leukemia. The rearranged chain carries TRBV5-4 and TRBJ2-5; 7 bases in the middle match TRBD2. The nucleotide sequence is given as TGTGCCAGCAGGGGGGGGACCCCGGGGGCCCAGTACTTC. The translation is CASRGGTPGAQYF.